The rows below give T cell receptor beta chains drawn from one sample of a study of OX40 agonist ivuxolimab in advanced cancers. The table came from immunoSEQ multiplex PCR; TCRdb's copy has only in-frame clones and leaves some out. The table includes 43,000 or so clones, approximately 83% detected once. This material consisted of CD4+ or CD8+ T cells sorted from blood, taken in a trial of the OX40 agonist ivuxolimab. Receptors were obtained from an adult with an advanced solid tumor such as melanoma, head and neck, liver or kidney cancer. The conserved cysteine and the conserved F or W are not part of the CDR3 here. Fields, in order: J gene, V gene, CDR3 protein.

>TRBJ2-2|TRBV7-2
ASSLTYGYNTGELF
>TRBJ1-5|TRBV28
ASSLRDRGRRNQPQH
>TRBJ2-7|TRBV11-3
ASSLSQGDYEQY
>TRBJ2-3|TRBV2
ASSPGLRTDTQY
>TRBJ1-1|TRBV19
ASSPRAGEANTEAF
>TRBJ1-1|TRBV5-1
ASSVGTGLKAF
>TRBJ2-7|TRBV10-3
AISESGGTGVHEQY
>TRBJ1-6|TRBV9
ASSVGPEDSPLH
>TRBJ2-2|TRBV9
ASSVARQGYTGELF
>TRBJ1-5|TRBV6-5
ASRTGTAQPQH
>TRBJ2-5|TRBV10-1
ASIRGTQY
>TRBJ1-2|TRBV6-5
ASSYLRTGGSYGYT
>TRBJ1-5|TRBV6-5
ASSYSATGSNQPQH
>TRBJ2-1|TRBV5-1
ASSLPSGGHTYYNEQF
>TRBJ2-5|TRBV7-9
ASSRGTGAETQY
>TRBJ2-1|TRBV6-5
ATSRHSYNEQF
>TRBJ1-5|TRBV28
ASSGTRGQPQH
>.|TRBV2
ASTEGGLPYEQY
>TRBJ2-4|TRBV5-4
ASSVDRRTKNIQY
>TRBJ2-5|TRBV5-1
ASSLLDETQY
>TRBJ1-2|TRBV7-3
ASSSGQMNGYT
>TRBJ2-2|TRBV4-1
ASSPPGSGTGELF
>TRBJ1-2|TRBV7-9
ASSRTGEGGYT
>TRBJ2-1|TRBV6-4
ASSDIAGDEQF
>TRBJ1-2|TRBV2
ASSLSEGTKDYGYT
>TRBJ2-7|TRBV29-1
SGVRDSPYEQY
>TRBJ1-2|TRBV13
ASSLLVVDRDYGYT
>TRBJ1-4|TRBV28
ASKVDGDNEKLF
>TRBJ1-2|TRBV19
ASSIEGRGNYGYT
>TRBJ2-3|TRBV14
ASSQDPGASSTDTQY
>TRBJ1-2|TRBV30
AWSSNYGYT
>TRBJ2-7|TRBV11-1
ASSLLAGVRYEQY
>TRBJ1-2|TRBV7-9
ASSLANVQLNYGYT
>TRBJ1-1|TRBV7-2
ASSLMRSNTEAF
>TRBJ2-5|TRBV5-1
ASSLAERGGPETQY
>TRBJ1-1|TRBV6-1
ASSGQQGNTEAF
>TRBJ2-7|TRBV5-1
ASSLQGATYEQY
>TRBJ2-3|TRBV5-1
ASSISGAHWDTQY
>TRBJ2-7|TRBV4-2
ASSQDGTSGTEQY
>TRBJ2-7|TRBV11-2
ASSLAGGYYEQY
>TRBJ1-3|TRBV7-9
ASSLAGNSGNTIY
>TRBJ2-7|TRBV7-3
ASSFGHQTDEQY
>TRBJ2-5|TRBV4-1
ASSQARGGGPKETQY
>TRBJ2-1|TRBV5-6
ASSLVSTSAHNEQF
>TRBJ1-2|TRBV9
ASSVGGTGGNGYT
>TRBJ2-1|TRBV6-5
ASGGLARGNEQF
>TRBJ2-1|TRBV18
ASSPRGRDEQF
>TRBJ1-2|TRBV6-1
ASSERTGTLYGYT
>TRBJ2-7|TRBV7-2
ASSLPRDGRAGEQY
>TRBJ1-4|TRBV2
ASRGTEEEKLF
>TRBJ2-7|TRBV6-4
ASSEGGVRFEQY
>TRBJ2-2|TRBV7-3
ASSRSTGGNTGELF
>TRBJ1-5|TRBV28
ASSPADLNQPQH